This T cell receptor (beta chain) was found in a study of T cells in Graves' hyperthyroidism and ophthalmopathy. General observations from the study: The authors' 13 V-J model separated ophthalmopathy from stable hyperthyroidism. Onset of ophthalmopathy came a median approximately 6.5 months after the model predicted it.

The germline gives CDR1 SGHAT, CDR2 FQNNGV. The CDR3 is made up of 16 amino acids. V was cut by 5 bases and J by 4 bases, with 18 bases left in between. Regions amplified from RNA transcripts were the TCR beta CDR3 regions. TCR CDR3 regions were first amplified by RT-PCR with HTBI primers. MiXCR, run by TCRdb on the multiplex PCR reads, gives a single entry per CDR3 protein. Among around 600,000 distinct CDR3 sequences listed, approximately 15% were seen once. As to this clonotype: What it recognizes is unknown.

Clinical symptoms, serum thyroxine, TRAb, thyroid ultrasound and orbital computed tomography informed diagnoses. The V call is TRBV11-2, the J call TRBJ2-1, with D hard to call. The sample consisted of blood. The clonotype comes from a woman aged 18-29 years with Graves' ophthalmopathy. CDR3 region: CASSEGVAAIYNEQFF. CDR3 sequence (DNA): TGTGCCAGCAGCGAAGGCGTGGCAGCGATATACAATGAGCAGTTCTTC.